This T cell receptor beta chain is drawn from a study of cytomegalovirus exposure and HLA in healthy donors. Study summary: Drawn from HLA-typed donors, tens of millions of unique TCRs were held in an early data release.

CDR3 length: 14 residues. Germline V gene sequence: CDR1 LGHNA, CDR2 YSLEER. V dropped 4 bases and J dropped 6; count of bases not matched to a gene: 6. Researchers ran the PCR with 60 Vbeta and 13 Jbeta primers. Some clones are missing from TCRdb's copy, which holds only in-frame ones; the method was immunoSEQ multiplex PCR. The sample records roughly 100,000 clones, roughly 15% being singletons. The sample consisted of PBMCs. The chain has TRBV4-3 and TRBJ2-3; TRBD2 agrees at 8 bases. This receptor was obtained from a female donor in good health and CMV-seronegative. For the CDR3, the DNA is TGCGCCAGCAGCCTGGCGGGGGGCAGGGATACGCAGTATTTT. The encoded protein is CASSLAGGRDTQYF.